A selection of T cell receptor beta chains follows, all from one sample in a study of blood T cell repertoires in COVID-19. Libraries were prepared by immunoSEQ multiplex PCR; TCRdb keeps only in-frame clonotypes and omits some of them. This table holds 250,000 to 400,000 clones, more than 70% found once. The sample consisted of peripheral blood. The origin of the receptors is a woman between 25 and 40 years old with COVID-19, enrolled during active disease. Both conserved end residues are part of each CDR3. The D gene is left open where the match is weak. For some rows the clone size is stated as once, few or many, or as a class when expanded; others skip it.

j_gene	d_gene	v_gene	abundance	CDR3nt	CDR3aa
TRBJ1-5	TRBD1	TRBV7-2	-	TGTGCCAGCAGCCTGACAGGGGCCGAGGGGCAGCCCCAGCATTTT	CASSLTGAEGQPQHF
TRBJ2-5	-	TRBV4-3	-	TGCGCCAGCAGCCAAGGCCAACTAGGAAAGACCCAGTACTTC	CASSQGQLGKTQYF
TRBJ2-3	TRBD2	TRBV28	-	TGTGCCAGCAGGCTAGCGGGGGGCACAGATACGCAGTATTTT	CASRLAGGTDTQYF
TRBJ1-2	-	TRBV29-1	-	TGCAGCGCCTGGGGCAGTAACTATGGCTACACCTTC	CSAWGSNYGYTF
TRBJ1-1	TRBD1	TRBV7-2	-	TGTGCCAGCAGCTTAGGGTACAGGGGTGAAACTGAAGCTTTCTTT	CASSLGYRGETEAFF
TRBJ1-4	-	TRBV18	-	TGTGCCAGCTCACCGGCGGGCCAAAATGAAAAACTGTTTTTT	CASSPAGQNEKLFF
TRBJ1-2	-	TRBV24-1	-	TGTGCCACCAGTGACACGAGACAGTCGGCTAATGGCTACACCTTC	CATSDTRQSANGYTF
TRBJ2-1	TRBD1	TRBV4-1	-	TGCGCCAGCAGCCAGCCGACAGGGGGCTACAATGAGCAGTTCTTC	CASSQPTGGYNEQFF
TRBJ1-2	-	TRBV3-1/TRBV3-2	-	TGTGCCAGCAGCCTCGACGGGAACTCTGGCTACACCTTC	CASSLDGNSGYTF
TRBJ1-6	-	TRBV11-3	-	TGTGCCAGCAGCTTAGATTCCGGTTCACCCCTCCACTTT	CASSLDSGSPLHF
TRBJ2-5	TRBD1	TRBV6-1	-	TGTGCCAGCAGTGAAGGCTCGGGGACAGGTCCAGAGACCCAGTACTTC	CASSEGSGTGPETQYF
TRBJ2-3	TRBD2	TRBV7-2	-	TGTGCCAGCAGCCCTCCGGGACTAGCGACCCCTCGCACAGATACGCAGTATTTT	CASSPPGLATPRTDTQYF
TRBJ2-1	TRBD2	TRBV14	-	TGTGCCAGCAGCCAAGACGAGCGGGGGGTTAATGAGCAGTTCTTC	CASSQDERGVNEQFF
TRBJ2-6	-	TRBV18	once	TGTGCCAGCCGTGGCGGCTCCTCTGGGGCCAACGTCCTGACTTTC	CASRGGSSGANVLTF
TRBJ1-1	-	TRBV2	once	TGTGCCAGCAGCCAGAGACAGGCGGTCACTGAAGCTTTCTTT	CASSQRQAVTEAFF
TRBJ1-1	-	TRBV25-1	-	TGTGCCAGCAGGCAGGGTCAAGGCACTGAAGCTTTCTTT	CASRQGQGTEAFF
TRBJ1-2	-	TRBV4-3	-	TGCGCCAGCAGCCAAGAGGACACCCTGGCGGAGATCTATGGCTACACCTTC	CASSQEDTLAEIYGYTF
TRBJ1-2	-	TRBV5-1	-	TGCGCCAGCAGCCTGTATTCAGGGCAGGAAGGCTACACCTTC	CASSLYSGQEGYTF
TRBJ2-5	TRBD1	TRBV2	-	TGTGCCAGCAGGACAGGGGCCGAGACCCAGTACTTC	CASRTGAETQYF
TRBJ2-2	-	TRBV5-6	-	TGTGCCAGCAGCCTTGGGCAGAAAAAAACCGGGGAGCTGTTTTTT	CASSLGQKKTGELFF
TRBJ1-6	TRBD1	TRBV5-6	-	TGTGCCAGCAGCACGACAGGGACCTCGTGGAGCTCCTATAATTCACCCCTCCACTTT	CASSTTGTSWSSYNSPLHF
TRBJ1-5	-	TRBV28	-	TGTGCCAGCAGCAACCCTTCAGGGGGCAATCAGCCCCAGCATTTT	CASSNPSGGNQPQHF
TRBJ1-5	-	TRBV27	-	TGTGCCAGCAGTTTGAGCACTTATAGCAATCAGCCCCAGCATTTT	CASSLSTYSNQPQHF
TRBJ1-6	-	TRBV30	-	TGTGCCTGGAGCGTACCTCCGGGACAAAGAAATTCACCCCTCCACTTT	CAWSVPPGQRNSPLHF